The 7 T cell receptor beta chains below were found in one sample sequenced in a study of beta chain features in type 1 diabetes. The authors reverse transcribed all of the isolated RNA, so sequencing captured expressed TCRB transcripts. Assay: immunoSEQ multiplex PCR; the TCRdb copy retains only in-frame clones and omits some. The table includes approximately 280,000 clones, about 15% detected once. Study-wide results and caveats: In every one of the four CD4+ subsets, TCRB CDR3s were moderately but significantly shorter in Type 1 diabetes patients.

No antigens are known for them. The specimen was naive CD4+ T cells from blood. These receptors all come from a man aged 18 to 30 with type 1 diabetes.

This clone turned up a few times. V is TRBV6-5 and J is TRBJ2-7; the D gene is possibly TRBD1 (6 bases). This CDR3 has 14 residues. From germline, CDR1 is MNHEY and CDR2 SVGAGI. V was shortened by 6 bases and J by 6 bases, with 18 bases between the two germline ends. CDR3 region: CASRRGMGAAEQYF. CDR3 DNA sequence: TGTGCCAGCAGAAGGGGGATGGGGGCTGCCGAGCAGTACTTC.

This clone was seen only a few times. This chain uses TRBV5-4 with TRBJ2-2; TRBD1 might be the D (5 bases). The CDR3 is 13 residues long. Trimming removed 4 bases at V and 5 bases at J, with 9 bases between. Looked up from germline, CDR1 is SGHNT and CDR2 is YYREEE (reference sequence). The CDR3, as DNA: TGTGCCAGCAGCATCGACAGAACCGGGGAGCTGTTTTTT. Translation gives CASSIDRTGELFF.

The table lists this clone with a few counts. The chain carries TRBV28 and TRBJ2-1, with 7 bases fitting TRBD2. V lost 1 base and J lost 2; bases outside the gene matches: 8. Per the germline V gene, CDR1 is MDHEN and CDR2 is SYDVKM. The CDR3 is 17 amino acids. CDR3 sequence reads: CASSLLPSGTPYNEQFF. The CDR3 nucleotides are TGTGCCAGCAGTTTATTGCCTAGCGGCACCCCCTACAATGAGCAGTTCTTC.

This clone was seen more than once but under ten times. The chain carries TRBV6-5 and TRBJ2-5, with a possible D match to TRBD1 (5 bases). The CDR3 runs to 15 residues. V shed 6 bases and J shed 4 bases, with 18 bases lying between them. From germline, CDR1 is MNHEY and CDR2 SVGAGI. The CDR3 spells CASRPTREILETQYF. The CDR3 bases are TGTGCCAGCAGGCCAACCAGGGAAATTTTAGAGACCCAGTACTTC.

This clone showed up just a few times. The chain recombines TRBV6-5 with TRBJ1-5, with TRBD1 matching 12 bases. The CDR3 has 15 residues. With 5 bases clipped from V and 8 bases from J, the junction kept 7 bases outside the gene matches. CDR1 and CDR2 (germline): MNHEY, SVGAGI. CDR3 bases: TGTGCCAGCAGTCCCCGGGACAGGGGGCTGAAGCCCCAGCATTTT. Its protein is CASSPRDRGLKPQHF.

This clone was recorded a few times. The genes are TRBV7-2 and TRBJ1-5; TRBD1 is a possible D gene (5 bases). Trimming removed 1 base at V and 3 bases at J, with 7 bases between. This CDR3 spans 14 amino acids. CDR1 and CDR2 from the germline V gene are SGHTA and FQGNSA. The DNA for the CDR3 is TGTGCCAGCAGCTTAGAGGGGTTCAATCAGCCCCAGCATTTT. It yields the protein CASSLEGFNQPQHF. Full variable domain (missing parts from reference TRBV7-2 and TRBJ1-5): GAGVSQSPSNKVTEKGKDVELRCDPISGHTALYWYRQSLGQGLEFLIYFQGNSAPDKSGLPSDRFSAERTGGSVSTLTIQRTQQEDSAVYLCASSLEGFNQPQHFGDGTRLSIL.

CDR3 bases: TGTGCCAGCAGTGAATGGGCAGGGGGCGGACGGGAGCAGTTCTTC. This encodes CASSEWAGGGREQFF. The V call is TRBV25-1, the J call TRBJ2-1, with 8 bases that match TRBD1. The CDR3 covers 15 residues. Trimming removed 1 base from V and 10 bases from J; junction bases left unmatched: 9. Germline values: CDR1 MGHDK, CDR2 SYGVNS.